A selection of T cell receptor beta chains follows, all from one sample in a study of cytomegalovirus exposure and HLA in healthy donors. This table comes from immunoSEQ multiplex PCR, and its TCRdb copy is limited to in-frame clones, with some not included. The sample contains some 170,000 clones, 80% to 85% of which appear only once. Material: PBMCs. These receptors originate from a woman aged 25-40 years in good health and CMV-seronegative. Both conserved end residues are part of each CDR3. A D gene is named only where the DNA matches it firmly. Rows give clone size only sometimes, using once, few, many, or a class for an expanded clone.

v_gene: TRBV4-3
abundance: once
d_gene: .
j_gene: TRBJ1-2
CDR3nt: TGCGCCAGCAGCCAATCCGCTTTAGCTAACTATGGCTACACCTTC
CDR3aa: CASSQSALANYGYTF

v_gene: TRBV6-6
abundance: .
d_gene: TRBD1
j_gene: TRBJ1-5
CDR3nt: TGTGCCAGCAGTTACTCCGGACAGGTGAATCAGCCCCAGCATTTT
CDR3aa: CASSYSGQVNQPQHF

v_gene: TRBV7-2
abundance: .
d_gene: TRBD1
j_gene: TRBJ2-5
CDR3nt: TGTGCCAGCAGGAGGAACAGGGGGCGCGAAGAGACCCAGTACTTC
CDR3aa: CASRRNRGREETQYF

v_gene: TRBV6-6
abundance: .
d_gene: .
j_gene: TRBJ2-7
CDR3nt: TGTGCCAGCAGTTACTCGCGACGGGATCTAGACTTC
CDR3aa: CASSYSRRDLDF

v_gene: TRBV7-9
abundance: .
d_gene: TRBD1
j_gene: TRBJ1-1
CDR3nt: TGTGCCAGCAGCGACCGGGACAGGGTCGCTTTCTTT
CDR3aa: CASSDRDRVAFF

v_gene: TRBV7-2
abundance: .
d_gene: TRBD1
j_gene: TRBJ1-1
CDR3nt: TGTGCCAGCAGCTGGACAGGGGCCAACACTGAAGCTTTCTTT
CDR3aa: CASSWTGANTEAFF

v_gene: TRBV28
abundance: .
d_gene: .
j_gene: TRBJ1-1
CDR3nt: TGTGCCAGCAGCGCTACGGGGACACCACTGAACACTGAAGCTTTCTTT
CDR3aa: CASSATGTPLNTEAFF

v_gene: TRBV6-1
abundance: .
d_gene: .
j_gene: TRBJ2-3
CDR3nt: TGTGCCAGCAGTGAAGCCAACCTACCAAGCACAGATACGCAGTATTTT
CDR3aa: CASSEANLPSTDTQYF

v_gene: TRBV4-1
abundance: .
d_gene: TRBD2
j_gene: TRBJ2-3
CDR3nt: TGCGCCAGCAGCCAATCCCCTAACGGGAGGGGCACAGATACGCAGTATTTT
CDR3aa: CASSQSPNGRGTDTQYF

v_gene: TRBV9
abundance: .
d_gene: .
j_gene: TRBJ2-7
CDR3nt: TGTGCCAGCAGCGTAGCTGCGGCGTCCTACGAGCAGTACTTC
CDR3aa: CASSVAAASYEQYF

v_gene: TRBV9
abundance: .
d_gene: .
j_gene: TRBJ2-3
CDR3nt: TGTGCCAGCAGCGTAGTGGGAGAAGGCACAGATACGCAGTATTTT
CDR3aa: CASSVVGEGTDTQYF

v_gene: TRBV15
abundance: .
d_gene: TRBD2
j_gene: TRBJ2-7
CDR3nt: TGTGCCACCAGCAGAGATCACAGCGGGGTTCAGTACGAGCAGTACTTC
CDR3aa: CATSRDHSGVQYEQYF

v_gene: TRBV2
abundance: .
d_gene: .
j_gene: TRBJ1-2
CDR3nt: TGTGCCAGCAGTGATCGCGTCTATGGCTACACCTTC
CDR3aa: CASSDRVYGYTF

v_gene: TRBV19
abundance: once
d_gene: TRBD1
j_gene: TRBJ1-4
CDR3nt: TGTGCCAGTAGTCCTGGGGACAGAGCTACTAATGAAAAACTGTTTTTT
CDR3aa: CASSPGDRATNEKLFF

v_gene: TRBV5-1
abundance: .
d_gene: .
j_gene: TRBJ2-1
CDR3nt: TGCGCCAGCAGCTTGGTCCCAGGCCAGACCTACAATGAGCAGTTCTTC
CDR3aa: CASSLVPGQTYNEQFF

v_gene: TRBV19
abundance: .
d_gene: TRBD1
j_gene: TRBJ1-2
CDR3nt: TGTGCCAGTAGTACGGGACAGGGCCCCTATGGCTACACCTTC
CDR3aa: CASSTGQGPYGYTF

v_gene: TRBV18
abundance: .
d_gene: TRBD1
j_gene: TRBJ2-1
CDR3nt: TGTGCCAGCTCACCCCAGACAGGGTCGGGCGATGAGCAGTTCTTC
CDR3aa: CASSPQTGSGDEQFF

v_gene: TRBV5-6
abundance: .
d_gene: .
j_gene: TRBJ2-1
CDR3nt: TGTGCCAGCAGTCCAAAACGGAGTAACGATGAGCAGTTCTTC
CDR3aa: CASSPKRSNDEQFF

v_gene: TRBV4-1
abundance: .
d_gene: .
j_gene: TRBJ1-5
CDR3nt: TGCGCCAGCAGCCAAGGGCGGGGAGGAGGCAATCAGCCCCAGCATTTT
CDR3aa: CASSQGRGGGNQPQHF

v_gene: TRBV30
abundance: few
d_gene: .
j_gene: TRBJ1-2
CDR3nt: TGTGCCTGGACTACAGAACCCCTTTATGGCTACACCTTC
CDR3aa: CAWTTEPLYGYTF

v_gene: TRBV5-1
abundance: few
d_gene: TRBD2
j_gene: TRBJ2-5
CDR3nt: TGCGCCAGCAGCTTGGGCGGGAGAGAGGGAGAGACCCAGTACTTC
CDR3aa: CASSLGGREGETQYF

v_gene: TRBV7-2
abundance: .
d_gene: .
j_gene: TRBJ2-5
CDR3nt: TGTGCCAGCAGCTTAGTAGCCTCAGAACAAGAGACCCAGTACTTC
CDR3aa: CASSLVASEQETQYF

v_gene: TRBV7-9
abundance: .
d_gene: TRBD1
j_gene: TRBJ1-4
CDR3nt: TGTGCCAGCAGCCCCCAGGGGGCTGGAGAAAAACTGTTTTTT
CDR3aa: CASSPQGAGEKLFF

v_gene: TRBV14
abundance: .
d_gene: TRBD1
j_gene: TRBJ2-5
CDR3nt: TGTGCCAGCAGCCAACCCACCGGACAGGGGGCGAAGACCCAGTACTTC
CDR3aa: CASSQPTGQGAKTQYF